This T cell receptor beta chain emerged from a study of spatial heterogeneity in lung cancer. Looking at the study overall: A total of approximately 77 untreated early-stage non-small cell lung cancer patients served as donors. TCR and UMI combinations that were unique each appeared, on average, more than ten times in raw reads. In cases with available follow-up PBMC samples, these were sequenced at a median of around 2 years after resection.

This clonotype appeared many times. The time point: blood at routine non-recurrence follow-up after resection. Whole RNA obtained from tumor, nontumor lung or frozen PBMC underwent sequencing without sorting. V was clipped by 7 bases and J by 3 bases; unmatched bases: 11. Germline V gene data show CDR1 as ENHRY and CDR2 as SYGVKD. The CDR3 has 19 residues. Using its own MiXCR run on the 5' RACE reads, TCRdb lists one record per CDR3 protein. The sample has around 47,000 distinct CDR3 sequences; 6.5% to 7.5% are singletons. The V and J genes are TRBV10-3 and TRBJ2-2, with 16 nucleotides matching TRBD2. This clonotype was sampled from a female donor with early-stage non-small cell lung cancer. This sample comprised PBMCs, obtained at follow-up. The CDR3 DNA reads TGTGCCATCAACCCGGGACTAGCGGGGGGGATCGAACACACCGGGGAGCTGTTTTTT. As protein: CAINPGLAGGIEHTGELFF.